This entry describes one T cell receptor beta chain. What antigen it recognizes has not been identified. Base qualities are not recorded, but no much larger clone differs from it by a single base. The sample is drawn from a study of identical twins (dated by TCRdb to about 2016). Study-level background: The study deep-sequenced TCR alpha and beta repertoires from monozygotic twins, unrelated adults of various ages and cord blood to test whether fetal clonotypes persist. Replicate twin experiments were performed at different times using different library preparation protocols to rule out contamination.

Overall study outcomes, separate from this receptor: Invariant T cells such as MAIT and iNKT could partly confound zero-insertion analyses, though diverse VJ usage argued against this for most clonotypes. Conclusions relied on cross-sectional statistical analysis, since the same donors could not be followed over many years. Fewer insertions were carried by abundant cord blood beta clonotypes, a similar but weaker trend appeared in young adult naive repertoires, and no such trend appeared in memory repertoires. Excess twin sharing in beta out-of-frame sequences was weaker because fewer shared sequences lowered the signal-to-noise ratio. Recombination models systematically underestimated out-of-frame TCR alpha sharing in monozygotic twins but agreed with sharing between unrelated individuals. Compared with coincidental sharing between unrelated individuals, out-of-frame TCR alpha sequences shared between twins showed an excess of sequences with low generation probability.

Every donor was a healthy Caucasian. Three pairs of female monozygotic twins, all aged about 18 to 30 years, were included in the twin cohort. The RNA used for TCR libraries was isolated from peripheral blood mononuclear cells. Library prep was done by 5' RACE. The run used an Illumina HiSeq 2000. Template switching added a universal primer binding site, and the final cDNA carried a unique molecular identifier that allowed TCR cDNA molecules to be counted accurately. Specific primers in the conserved constant-segment region were used to synthesize first-strand cDNA for the TCR alpha and beta chains. To control for contamination, each cDNA library was double barcoded with a SMART-Mk sample barcode plus Illumina barcodes. Two successive PCR steps introduced TruSeq adapter sequences along with Illumina sample barcodes. The TCR alpha and beta cDNA libraries were sequenced on the Illumina HiSeq platform using custom primers. The original pipeline was this. MiGEC was used to process raw reads and extract unique molecular identifiers, and MiXCR was used to find CDR3 positions. For each individual, recombination models were inferred using an EM algorithm with the repgenHMM and IGoR tools. The tcR package in R was used for shared clonotype analysis, with sharing normalized by the product of cloneset sizes. To study raw recombination free of thymic and clonal selection effects, out-of-frame nonproductive sequences were analyzed. TCRdb cleaned the public reads at Q25 with fastp, built clones with MiXCR and kept in-frame beta chains. Each CDR3 protein gets just one entry, which takes the most common genes and DNA from the rows behind it. None of the V and J calls come from the authors' own analysis; TCRdb made them. The sample profile shows about 660,000 distinct CDR3 sequences; over 8.5% of them were found once. Clones ranked in the top ten supply around 0.95% of the sample.

Including cysteine and phenylalanine, the CDR3 has 11 amino acids. Kept here is only the CDR3 DNA, which spans 33 bases and is read in frame from base 1. CDR1 KGHDR and CDR2 SFDVKD were looked up in the germline V gene. From V the trimming removes 7 bases and from J it removes 10 bases, while the gene matches leave 5 bases of the junction unaccounted for. These data are also associated with another study on yellow fever vaccine responses in identical twins. As the second publication notes: The authors reported that the T cell response to vaccination in identical twins appeared partly convergent and partly personalized. The study precisely tracked vaccine-responding T cell clones in identical twins.

The V gene is TRBV24-1 and the J gene is TRBJ1-2; 7 nucleotides in the junction match TRBD1. The source is a woman aged 18-35 years in good health. The sequenced material came from PBMCs. The CDR3 is CATRTGFDYTF. Here is the DNA: TGTGCCACCAGGACAGGGTTTGACTACACCTTC.